One and the same sample provided the 26 T cell receptor beta chains below, sequenced in a study of blood T cell repertoires in COVID-19. Generated by immunoSEQ multiplex PCR, the TCRdb table keeps only in-frame clones and is missing some. In the table there are 260,000 or so clones, about 87% of which are singletons. Sequenced: peripheral blood. Receptors originate from a human donor in a cohort sampled during active COVID-19.

The chain is built from TRBV5-1 and TRBJ2-3, with 15 bases fitting TRBD2. This CDR3 has 16 residues. CDR1 is SGHRS and CDR2 is YFSETQ in the germline V gene. The trim removed 3 bases at V and 6 bases at J, leaving 5 bases unmatched. CDR3 loop: CASSYGLAGGTDTQYF. CDR3 DNA sequence: TGCGCCAGCAGCTACGGACTAGCGGGAGGGACGGATACGCAGTATTTT.

The chain is built from TRBV18 and TRBJ1-4; 10 bases are a match to TRBD1. V trimming: 4 bases; J trimming: 8 bases; junction bases outside the gene matches: 7. The CDR3 consists of 15 residues. The germline gives CDR1 KGHSH, CDR2 LQKENI. The CDR3, as DNA: TGTGCCAGCTCACAGGGACAGGGGCTTGGAGAAAAACTGTTTTTT. Translation: CASSQGQGLGEKLFF.

This rearrangement joins TRBV11-2 to TRBJ2-3; 9 bases are a match to TRBD2. The CDR3 spans 16 residues. Germline trimming cut 5 bases from V and 5 bases from J; bases unmatched to any gene: 11. Per germline, CDR1 SGHAT and CDR2 FQNNGV. CDR3 DNA sequence: TGTGCCAGCAGCCCCCGGCATAGCGGGGGCCAAGATACGCAGTATTTT. This translates into CASSPRHSGGQDTQYF.

This clone occurred a few times. This chain connects TRBV7-2 to TRBJ2-7, with 8 bases aligning to TRBD2. V shed 2 bases and J 1 base; nucleotides not matched to a gene: 4. The CDR3 consists of 15 residues. Germline V CDR1 and CDR2: SGHTA, FQGNSA. The CDR3 bases are TGTGCCAGCAGCTTAAGACTAGCGCGATCCTACGAGCAGTACTTC. This sequence encodes CASSLRLARSYEQYF.

This clone was counted a single time. The chain carries TRBV7-2 and TRBJ1-1; the D gene is possibly TRBD1 (5 bases). Trimming stripped 0 bases from V and 5 bases from J, with 13 bases between. CDR3 length equals 15 residues. Germline CDR1 SGHTA, CDR2 FQGNSA. The CDR3 DNA reads TGTGCCAGCAGCTTAGCGCTTTCGGGGGTAACTGAAGCTTTCTTT. It translates to CASSLALSGVTEAFF.

This clone was recorded once. Other DNA variants within this sample encode the same CDR3. V gene TRBV27 combines with J gene TRBJ1-4, with D perhaps matching TRBD1 (5 bases). The germline V and J ends were trimmed by 4 bases and 5 bases, with 14 bases remaining between them. The CDR3 contains 15 residues. CDR1 MNHEY and CDR2 SMNVEV come from the germline V gene (reference sequence). The CDR3 DNA follows: TGTGCCAGCAGTTCACTAGCCGGGACGAATGAAAAACTGTTTTTT. This sequence encodes CASSSLAGTNEKLFF.

In nucleotides, the CDR3 is TGCGCCAGCAGCCAAGAAGGTAGCGGGAGTTACGAGCAGTACTTC. It codes for CASSQEGSGSYEQYF. The chain combines TRBV4-1 with TRBJ2-7, with 9 bases aligning to TRBD2. The CDR3 spans 15 residues. The germline V gene has CDR1 MGHRA and CDR2 YSYEKL. With 0 bases clipped from V and 4 bases from J, the junction kept 4 bases outside the gene matches.

This clone was counted between two and nine times. The chain joins TRBV5-1 to TRBJ1-6; 7 bases are a match to TRBD1. V trimming: 4 bases; J trimming: 6 bases; junction bases outside the gene matches: 4. Germline CDR1 SGHRS, CDR2 YFSETQ. This CDR3 spans 14 amino acids. The CDR3 protein is CASSPGQINSPLHF. The CDR3 DNA reads as TGCGCCAGCAGCCCGGGACAGATTAATTCACCCCTCCACTTT. The full variable domain, rest sourced from reference TRBV5-1 and TRBJ1-6, is KAGVTQTPRYLIKTRGQQVTLSCSPISGHRSVSWYQQTPGQGLQFLFEYFSETQRNKGNFPGRFSGRQFSNSRSEMNVSTLELGDSALYLCASSPGQINSPLHFGNGTRLTVT.

The rearrangement links TRBV7-9 to TRBJ2-7; TRBD1 might be the D (6 bases). V was pared by 5 bases and J by 0 bases, with 8 bases between. Germline-derived CDR1 and CDR2 are SEHNR and FQNEAQ (reference sequence). CDR3 length equals 13 residues. CDR3 bases: TGTGCCAGCAGCGCGGACAGCTCCTACGAGCAGTACTTC. It codes for CASSADSSYEQYF.

The rearrangement links TRBV18 to TRBJ2-7, with D possibly TRBD1 on 6 matching bases. This CDR3 is 17 amino acids long. The germline V gene encodes CDR1 KGHSH and CDR2 LQKENI. V lost 1 base and J 3 bases, leaving 19 bases between the germline ends. CDR3 sequence (DNA): TGTGCCAGCTCACCACTCCCGGACAGCTTCACTATCTACGAGCAGTACTTC. This sequence encodes CASSPLPDSFTIYEQYF.

The chain joins TRBV2 to TRBJ1-3; a weak D match, TRBD1 (6 bases). Germline V gene sequence: CDR1 SNHLY, CDR2 FYNNEI. The CDR3 extends over 14 amino acids. Trimming cost V 6 bases and J 1 base, with 10 bases left between them. The CDR3 here is CASRVRGSGNTIYF. For the CDR3, the DNA is TGTGCCAGCAGAGTCAGGGGTTCTGGAAACACCATATATTTT.

The V gene is TRBV6-6, the J gene TRBJ1-3; D might be TRBD1 (5 bases). This CDR3 spans 15 amino acids. Looked up from germline, CDR1 is MNHNY and CDR2 is SVGAGI (reference sequence). V was trimmed by 5 bases and J by 3 bases, leaving 14 bases between them. This CDR3 is CASSKSGPSGNTIYF. In DNA form, the CDR3 reads TGTGCCAGCAGTAAATCAGGGCCGAGTGGAAACACCATATATTTT.

The chain recombines TRBV19 with TRBJ2-1; a weak D match, TRBD2 (5 bases). CDR1 and CDR2 (germline): LNHDA, SQIVND (reference sequence). Trimming pared 2 bases from V and 4 bases from J, leaving 6 bases between. This CDR3 spans 13 amino acids. CDR3 region: CASSIRGYNEQFF. As DNA, the CDR3 is TGTGCCAGTAGTATAAGAGGGTACAATGAGCAGTTCTTC.

The CDR3 protein is CASRTGTSGALQETQYF. The CDR3 DNA reads TGTGCCAGCAGAACCGGGACTAGCGGGGCCCTCCAAGAGACCCAGTACTTC. V is TRBV28 and J is TRBJ2-5, with 13 bases matching TRBD2. V lost 6 bases to trimming and J lost 1 base; unmatched junction nucleotides: 8. Germline-derived CDR1 and CDR2 are MDHEN and SYDVKM. The CDR3 sequence is 17 residues long.

The chain joins TRBV4-1 to TRBJ2-3, with TRBD2 identical over 7 bases. Germline V CDR1 and CDR2: MGHRA, YSYEKL. V dropped 1 base and J dropped 2; count of bases not matched to a gene: 3. The CDR3 contains 15 residues. The CDR3: CASSQVGLPTDTQYF. DNA for the CDR3: TGCGCCAGCAGCCAAGTGGGACTACCCACAGATACGCAGTATTTT.

This clone was seen at least ten times. J is TRBJ1-3 and V is TRBV3-1 (or the pseudogene TRBV3-2); unclear D gene. The CDR3 is 16 residues long. Germline V gene lookup returns CDR1 LGHDT and CDR2 YNNKEL (reference sequence). The V and J ends lost 1 base and 8 bases respectively, with 18 bases between them. CDR3 sequence reads: CASSQGLRGYMDTIYF. CDR3 in DNA: TGTGCCAGCAGCCAAGGACTACGGGGTTACATGGACACCATATATTTT.

J is TRBJ2-1 and V is TRBV15, with D perhaps matching TRBD1 (6 bases). Trimming took 0 bases from V and 6 from J, leaving 12 bases between them. Germline CDR1 and CDR2: LNHNV and YYDKDF (reference sequence). CDR3 length: 15 residues. CDR3 sequence: CATSRDFGQRNEQFF. CDR3 sequence (DNA): TGTGCCACCAGCAGAGATTTTGGACAGCGCAATGAGCAGTTCTTC.

V usage is TRBV11-3 and J usage is TRBJ2-1, with TRBD1 matching over 8 bases. V shed 2 bases, J shed 9 bases, and the junction held 9 bases outside the gene matches. The germline V gene encodes CDR1 SGHNT and CDR2 YENEEA. The CDR3 extends over 15 amino acids. The chain's CDR3 is CASSLTGTGQFEQFF. DNA for the CDR3: TGTGCCAGCAGCTTAACCGGGACAGGACAGTTTGAGCAGTTCTTC.

V is TRBV6-5 and J is TRBJ2-5; weak D call: TRBD2 (5 bases). From germline, CDR1 is MNHEY and CDR2 SVGAGI. The CDR3 spans 14 residues. Trimming took 2 bases from V and 4 from J, leaving 11 bases between them. The CDR3 DNA is TGTGCCAGCAGTTACGGGTCGGCGGGAGAGACCCAGTACTTC. Protein sequence: CASSYGSAGETQYF.

The V call is TRBV11-2, the J call TRBJ2-7; D may be TRBD2 (7 bases). Germline V gives CDR1 SGHAT, CDR2 FQNNGV. V was pared by 5 bases and J by 6 bases, with 14 bases between. This CDR3 is 13 amino acids long. CDR3 sequence reads: CASSRGAGGEQYF. The CDR3 DNA reads TGTGCCAGCAGCCGGGGGGCAGGAGGCGAGCAGTACTTC.

The genes are TRBV7-8 and TRBJ2-5, with 9 nucleotides matching TRBD2. CDR3 length: 16 residues. V was pared by 8 bases and J by 5 bases, with 15 bases of the junction left unmatched. From germline, CDR1 is SGHVS and CDR2 FQNEAQ. DNA for the CDR3: TGTGCCAGCCTTCTCGGGGGTAGCGGGAGTTTGGAGACCCAGTACTTC. It translates to CASLLGGSGSLETQYF. The full variable domain, rest sourced from reference TRBV7-8 and TRBJ2-5, is GAGVSQSPRYKVAKRGQDVALRCDPISGHVSLFWYQQALGQGPEFLTYFQNEAQLDKSGLPSDRFFAERPEGSVSTLKIQRTQQEDSAVYLCASLLGGSGSLETQYFGPGTRLLVL.

V gene TRBV3-1 (or the pseudogene TRBV3-2) combines with J gene TRBJ2-7; D call uncertain. From germline, CDR1 is LGHDT and CDR2 YNNKEL (reference sequence). The CDR3 loop spans 14 amino acids. V gave up 1 base and J gave up 0 bases, with 7 bases separating them. The DNA of the CDR3 is TGTGCCAGCAGCCAAGGTTCTAACTCCTACGAGCAGTACTTC. Translated, it gives CASSQGSNSYEQYF.

This rearrangement joins TRBV4-2 to TRBJ1-5; maybe TRBD1 (6 bases). This CDR3 is built from 18 residues. V lost 0 bases, J lost 7 bases, and 22 bases lay in between. CDR1 and CDR2 (germline): LGHNA, YNFKEQ. CDR3 sequence (DNA): TGTGCCAGCAGCCAAGATACCCAGGGGCTCGGTCTGGGGCAGCCCCAGCATTTT. It translates to CASSQDTQGLGLGQPQHF.

The table lists this clone with a count of one. This chain joins TRBV5-1 and TRBJ2-3, with D unresolved. Per germline, CDR1 SGHRS and CDR2 YFSETQ. This CDR3 has 13 residues. Trimming took off 0 bases at V and 4 bases at J, with 6 bases between the two ends. CDR3 loop: CASSLGGSDTQYF. The CDR3 DNA follows: TGCGCCAGCAGCTTGGGAGGCTCAGATACGCAGTATTTT.

The rearrangement uses TRBV20-1 and TRBJ1-2; D gene uncertain. V was pared by 6 bases and J by 8 bases, with 13 bases between. CDR1 and CDR2 from the germline V gene are DFQATT and SNEGSKA (reference sequence). This CDR3 has 11 amino acids. CDR3 DNA sequence: TGCAGTGCGAGGGAGGGAGGCGGCTACACCTTC. Its translation: CSAREGGGYTF.

The rearrangement joins TRBV5-1 to TRBJ1-6; D is undetermined. The CDR3 loop spans 13 amino acids. V was pared by 0 bases and J by 8 bases, with 6 bases between. Germline CDR1 and CDR2: SGHRS and YFSETQ. CDR3 residues: CASSLGQDSPLHF. The CDR3 DNA reads TGCGCCAGCAGCTTGGGCCAGGATTCACCCCTCCACTTT.